The 2 T cell receptor beta chains presented below share a single source sample, sequenced in a study of cytotoxic CD8 clonotypes in ibrutinib-treated CLL. Assay: immunoSEQ multiplex PCR; the TCRdb copy retains only in-frame clones and omits some. The sample yields around 310,000 clones, 70% to 80% seen once. Sequencing was performed on PBMCs, taken before ibrutinib treatment. The receptors come from a human donor with chronic lymphocytic leukemia.

The V gene is TRBV10-3, the J gene TRBJ2-7; 15 bases match TRBD2. Germline trimming cut 5 bases from V and 4 bases from J; bases unmatched to any gene: 6. Germline assignment: CDR1 ENHRY and CDR2 SYGVKD. The CDR3 sequence is 16 residues long. The CDR3 loop is CAISKGLAGGRYEQYF. As DNA, the CDR3 is TGTGCCATCAGTAAGGGACTAGCGGGGGGAAGATACGAGCAGTACTTC.

V usage is TRBV30 and J usage is TRBJ2-1, with 7 bases matching TRBD2. This CDR3 contains 16 residues. J gave up 0 bases and V 0 bases, and 5 bases lay outside the gene matches. From germline, CDR1 is GTSNPN and CDR2 SVGIG (reference sequence). In DNA form, the CDR3 reads TGTGCCTGGAGTGTAAGTCGGACTAGCTCCTACAATGAGCAGTTCTTC. Protein product: CAWSVSRTSSYNEQFF.